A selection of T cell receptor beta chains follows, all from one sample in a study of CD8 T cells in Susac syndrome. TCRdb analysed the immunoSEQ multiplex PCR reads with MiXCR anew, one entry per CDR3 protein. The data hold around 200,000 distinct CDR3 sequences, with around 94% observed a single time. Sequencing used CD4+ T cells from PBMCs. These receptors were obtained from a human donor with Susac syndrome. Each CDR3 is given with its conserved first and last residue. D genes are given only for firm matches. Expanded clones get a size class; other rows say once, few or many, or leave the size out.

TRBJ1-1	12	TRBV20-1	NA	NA	CSVSSDGTEAFF	TGCAGTGTTTCATCCGACGGCACTGAAGCTTTCTTT
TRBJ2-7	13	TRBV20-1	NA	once	CSAIPRGSLGQYF	TGCAGTGCTATCCCGCGGGGCTCGCTCGGGCAGTACTTC
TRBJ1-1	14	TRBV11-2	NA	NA	CASSPAWENTEAFF	TGTGCCAGCAGCCCGGCATGGGAGAACACTGAAGCTTTCTTT
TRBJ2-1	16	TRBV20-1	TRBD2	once	CSASVPWRETYNEQFF	TGCAGTGCTAGTGTACCGTGGCGGGAGACCTACAATGAGCAGTTCTTC
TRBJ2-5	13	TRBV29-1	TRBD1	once	CSFTVGGEETQYF	TGCAGCTTCACCGTAGGGGGCGAAGAGACCCAGTACTTC
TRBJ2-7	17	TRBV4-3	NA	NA	CASSQDHRWRSAYEQYF	TGCGCCAGCAGCCAAGATCACAGGTGGCGGAGTGCCTACGAGCAGTACTTC
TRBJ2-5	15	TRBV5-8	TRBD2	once	CASSFPGGASETQYF	TGTGCCAGCAGCTTTCCCGGGGGGGCATCGGAGACCCAGTACTTC
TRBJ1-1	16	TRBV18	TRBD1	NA	CASSPPKGQARVEAFF	TGTGCCAGCTCACCACCGAAGGGACAGGCGAGAGTTGAAGCTTTCTTT
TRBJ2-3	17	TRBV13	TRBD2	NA	CASSLARLAGPADTQYF	TGTGCCAGCAGCCTCGCCAGACTAGCGGGGCCGGCAGATACGCAGTATTTT
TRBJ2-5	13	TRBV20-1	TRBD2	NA	CSAGTSGSETQYF	TGCAGTGCTGGAACTAGCGGGAGTGAGACCCAGTACTTC
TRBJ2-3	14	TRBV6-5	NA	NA	CASRAPVSTDTQYF	TGTGCCAGCAGGGCCCCGGTCAGCACAGATACGCAGTATTTT
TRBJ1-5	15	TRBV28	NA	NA	CASSLSPRSNQPQHF	TGTGCCAGCAGTTTAAGCCCCCGGAGCAATCAGCCCCAGCATTTT
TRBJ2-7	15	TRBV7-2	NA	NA	CASSPTSGSSYEQYF	TGTGCCAGCAGCCCTACTTCAGGGAGCTCCTACGAGCAGTACTTC
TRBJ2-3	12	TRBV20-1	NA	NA	CSTGGAKDTQYF	TGCAGTACAGGCGGGGCAAAAGATACGCAGTATTTT
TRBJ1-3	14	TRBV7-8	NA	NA	CASSLRGSGNTIYF	TGTGCCAGCAGCCTCAGGGGTTCTGGAAACACCATATATTTT
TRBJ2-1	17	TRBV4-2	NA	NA	CASSQDLRTTDHNEQFF	TGTGCCAGCAGCCAAGACCTAAGGACTACCGACCACAATGAGCAGTTCTTC
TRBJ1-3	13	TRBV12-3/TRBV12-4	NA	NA	CASDNRAGNTIYF	TGTGCCAGCGATAACAGGGCTGGAAACACCATATATTTT
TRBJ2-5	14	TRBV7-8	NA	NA	CASSLEAIRETQYF	TGTGCCAGCAGCTTAGAGGCTATCCGGGAGACCCAGTACTTC
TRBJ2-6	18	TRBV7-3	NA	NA	CASSPGQGLVSGANVLTF	TGTGCCAGCAGCCCTGGGCAGGGGTTAGTCTCTGGGGCCAACGTCCTGACTTTC
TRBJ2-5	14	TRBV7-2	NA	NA	CASSKGTTQETQYF	TGTGCCAGCAGCAAGGGGACAACCCAAGAGACCCAGTACTTC
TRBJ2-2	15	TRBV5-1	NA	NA	CASSLLGPNTGELFF	TGCGCCAGCAGCTTGTTAGGGCCGAACACCGGGGAGCTGTTTTTT
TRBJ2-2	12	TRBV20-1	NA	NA	CSARDNTGELFF	TGCAGTGCTAGAGATAACACCGGGGAGCTGTTTTTT
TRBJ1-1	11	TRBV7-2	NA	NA	CASKGRTEAFF	TGTGCCAGCAAAGGCCGGACTGAAGCTTTCTTT
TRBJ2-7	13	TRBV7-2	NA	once	CASTLAPTYEQYF	TGTGCCAGCACTCTAGCACCGACCTACGAGCAGTACTTC
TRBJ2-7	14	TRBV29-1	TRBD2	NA	CSAISGRGAYEQYF	TGCAGCGCGATCAGCGGGAGAGGGGCCTACGAGCAGTACTTC
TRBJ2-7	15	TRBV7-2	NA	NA	CASSLDGGLFNEQYF	TGTGCCAGCAGCTTAGATGGGGGGCTTTTCAACGAGCAGTACTTC
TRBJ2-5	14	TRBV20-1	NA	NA	CSARDSTAQETQYF	TGCAGTGCTAGAGATAGTACCGCACAAGAGACCCAGTACTTC
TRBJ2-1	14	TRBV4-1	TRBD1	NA	CASSQTGTGGEQFF	TGCGCCAGCAGCCAGACCGGGACAGGGGGTGAGCAGTTCTTC
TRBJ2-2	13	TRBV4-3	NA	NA	CASSRHNTGELFF	TGCGCCAGCAGCCGCCACAACACCGGGGAGCTGTTTTTT
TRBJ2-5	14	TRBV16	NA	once	CASSQPLGGETQYF	TGTGCCAGCAGCCAACCCTTAGGGGGAGAGACCCAGTACTTC
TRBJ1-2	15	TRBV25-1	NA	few	CASSHTTDGYYGYTF	TGTGCCAGCAGCCACACCACGGACGGGTACTATGGCTACACCTTC
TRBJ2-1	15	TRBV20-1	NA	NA	CSARVQFAAYNEQFF	TGCAGTGCTAGAGTCCAGTTTGCGGCGTACAATGAGCAGTTCTTC
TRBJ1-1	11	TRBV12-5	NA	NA	CASGAQGEAFF	TGTGCTAGTGGCGCACAGGGTGAAGCTTTCTTT
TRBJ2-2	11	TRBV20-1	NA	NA	CSGVRTGELFF	TGCAGTGGGGTCAGAACCGGGGAGCTGTTTTTT
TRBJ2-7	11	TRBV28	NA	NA	CASGRTYEQYF	TGTGCCAGCGGGAGGACCTACGAGCAGTACTTC
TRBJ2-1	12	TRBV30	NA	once	CAWSVQGLVQFF	TGTGCCTGGAGTGTACAAGGCTTGGTGCAGTTCTTC
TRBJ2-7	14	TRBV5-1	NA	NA	CASSSYLNSYEQYF	TGCGCCAGCAGCTCCTACCTCAACTCCTACGAGCAGTACTTC
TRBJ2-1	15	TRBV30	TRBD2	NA	CAWDPLAGVRNEQFF	TGTGCCTGGGACCCCCTAGCGGGAGTGCGGAATGAGCAGTTCTTC
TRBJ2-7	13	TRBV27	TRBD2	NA	CACKRGQAYEQYF	TGTGCCTGCAAGCGGGGGCAGGCCTACGAGCAGTACTTC
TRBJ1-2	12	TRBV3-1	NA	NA	CASSQDPSGYTF	TGTGCCAGCAGCCAAGATCCGAGTGGCTACACCTTC
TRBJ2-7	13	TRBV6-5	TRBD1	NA	CATRRTGTVEQYF	TGTGCCACCAGAAGGACAGGTACAGTCGAGCAGTACTTC
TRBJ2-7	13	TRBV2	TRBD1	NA	CASSGTGAYEQYF	TGTGCCAGCAGTGGGACAGGAGCCTACGAGCAGTACTTC
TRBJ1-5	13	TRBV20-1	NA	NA	CSASLSTDQPQHF	TGCAGTGCTAGTCTCTCCACCGATCAGCCCCAGCATTTT